This is a list of T cell receptor beta chains from one sample in a study of cytomegalovirus exposure and HLA in healthy donors. Clones were sequenced by immunoSEQ multiplex PCR, and TCRdb holds only the in-frame ones, with some missing. The sample has fewer than 200,000 clones; about 80% are singletons. Sequencing input: PBMCs. The receptors stem from a man in his forties in good health and CMV-seropositive. Each CDR3 is given with its conserved first and last residue. Fields, in order: J gene, V gene, D gene, clone size, CDR3 DNA, CDR3 protein. A D gene is named only where the DNA matches it firmly. Where a row states a size, it is once, few, many or the class of an expanded clone; other rows omit it.

j_gene: TRBJ1-1
v_gene: TRBV19
d_gene: NA
abundance: NA
CDR3nt: TGTGCCACTAGCCAGACAGGGAACACTGAAGCTTTCTTT
CDR3aa: CATSQTGNTEAFF

j_gene: TRBJ2-7
v_gene: TRBV7-9
d_gene: NA
abundance: NA
CDR3nt: TGTGCCAGCAGCTTAGTTTTGGCAGGAAACTACGAGCAGTACTTC
CDR3aa: CASSLVLAGNYEQYF

j_gene: TRBJ2-7
v_gene: TRBV5-1
d_gene: NA
abundance: NA
CDR3nt: TGCGCCAGCAGCCCTGACAGCTCCTACGAGCAGTACTTC
CDR3aa: CASSPDSSYEQYF

j_gene: TRBJ1-1
v_gene: TRBV10-3
d_gene: NA
abundance: few
CDR3nt: TGTGCCATCAGTGAGTCAGCAGGATACGCTTTCTTT
CDR3aa: CAISESAGYAFF

j_gene: TRBJ2-1
v_gene: TRBV27
d_gene: TRBD2
abundance: once
CDR3nt: TGTGCCAGCAGTTTATCGATAGCGGGAGGGCCCCTGGGTGAGCAGTTCTTC
CDR3aa: CASSLSIAGGPLGEQFF

j_gene: TRBJ1-1
v_gene: TRBV21-1
d_gene: NA
abundance: few
CDR3nt: TGTGCCAGCAGCAAAGGTCAGGGCATGAACACTGAAGCTTTCTTT
CDR3aa: CASSKGQGMNTEAFF

j_gene: TRBJ2-1
v_gene: TRBV5-4
d_gene: TRBD2
abundance: NA
CDR3nt: TGTGCCAGCAGCTCCGGGACTAGCGGCTACAATGAGCAGTTCTTC
CDR3aa: CASSSGTSGYNEQFF

j_gene: TRBJ1-3
v_gene: TRBV5-5
d_gene: NA
abundance: NA
CDR3nt: TGTGCCAGCAGCTTGGGGCGGGGGGGGTGGATGTCTGGAAACACCATATATTTT
CDR3aa: CASSLGRGGWMSGNTIYF

j_gene: TRBJ2-5
v_gene: TRBV9
d_gene: TRBD1
abundance: NA
CDR3nt: TGTGCCAGCAGCCTTTGGACAGGGGGTCCGAAAGAGACCCAGTACTTC
CDR3aa: CASSLWTGGPKETQYF

j_gene: TRBJ2-1
v_gene: TRBV23-1
d_gene: TRBD2
abundance: NA
CDR3nt: TGCGCCAGCAGTCGTGGGACTAGCGGAGACCACAATGAGCAGTTCTTC
CDR3aa: CASSRGTSGDHNEQFF

j_gene: TRBJ2-7
v_gene: TRBV11-3
d_gene: TRBD1
abundance: once
CDR3nt: TGTGCCAGCAGCCCGCGGGACAGGACCTACGAGCAGTACTTC
CDR3aa: CASSPRDRTYEQYF

j_gene: TRBJ1-5
v_gene: TRBV7-8
d_gene: NA
abundance: NA
CDR3nt: TGTGCCAGCAGCCTCGACGGGGGGAATAGCAATCAGCCCCAGCATTTT
CDR3aa: CASSLDGGNSNQPQHF

j_gene: TRBJ2-5
v_gene: TRBV10-3
d_gene: NA
abundance: NA
CDR3nt: TGTGCCATCAGCGACGGAGGCCACCGAACGGAGACCCAGTACTTC
CDR3aa: CAISDGGHRTETQYF

j_gene: TRBJ2-5
v_gene: TRBV5-1
d_gene: NA
abundance: NA
CDR3nt: TGCGCCAGCAGCTCCGGGTTAGCGGAAGAGACCCAGTACTTC
CDR3aa: CASSSGLAEETQYF

j_gene: TRBJ2-3
v_gene: TRBV9
d_gene: NA
abundance: NA
CDR3nt: TGTGCCAGTGCGAGGGTGGGAGATACGCAGTATTTT
CDR3aa: CASARVGDTQYF

j_gene: TRBJ2-1
v_gene: TRBV7-9
d_gene: TRBD1
abundance: NA
CDR3nt: TGTGCCAGCAGCTCCCGGGACAGATTCCACAATGAGCAGTTCTTC
CDR3aa: CASSSRDRFHNEQFF

j_gene: TRBJ2-2
v_gene: TRBV28
d_gene: NA
abundance: NA
CDR3nt: TGTGCCAGCAGTTTGGCCCTCGAGGGTGGTTGGTTCACCGGGGAGCTGTTTTTT
CDR3aa: CASSLALEGGWFTGELFF

j_gene: TRBJ2-5
v_gene: TRBV7-3
d_gene: NA
abundance: once
CDR3nt: TGTGCCAGCAGCTTAGGACAGCAAGAGACCCAGTACTTC
CDR3aa: CASSLGQQETQYF

j_gene: TRBJ1-4
v_gene: TRBV9
d_gene: TRBD1
abundance: NA
CDR3nt: TGTGCCAGCAGCGTAGCCCAGGGGGTGTTCGAAAAACTGTTTTTT
CDR3aa: CASSVAQGVFEKLFF

j_gene: TRBJ2-3
v_gene: TRBV10-3
d_gene: TRBD2
abundance: once
CDR3nt: TGTGCCATCAGTTCGACTAGCCGCACAGATACGCAGTATTTT
CDR3aa: CAISSTSRTDTQYF

j_gene: TRBJ2-1
v_gene: TRBV28
d_gene: TRBD1
abundance: NA
CDR3nt: TGTGCCAGCAGTTCCGCCCGAAAGACAGGGGTCTACAATGAGCAGTTCTTC
CDR3aa: CASSSARKTGVYNEQFF

j_gene: TRBJ2-1
v_gene: TRBV12-5
d_gene: NA
abundance: NA
CDR3nt: TGTGCTAGTGGTTTGGGGCTAGCGACTTCCTACAATGAGCAGTTCTTC
CDR3aa: CASGLGLATSYNEQFF

j_gene: TRBJ2-1
v_gene: TRBV7-8
d_gene: NA
abundance: NA
CDR3nt: TGTGCCAGCAGCTTAAGGCGGGACCCCCTTTACAATGAGCAGTTCTTC
CDR3aa: CASSLRRDPLYNEQFF

j_gene: TRBJ2-5
v_gene: TRBV21-1
d_gene: NA
abundance: NA
CDR3nt: TGTGCCAGCAGCTTTGGTAGTAGGCACAGAATGGACCAAGAGACCCAGTACTTC
CDR3aa: CASSFGSRHRMDQETQYF

j_gene: TRBJ1-3
v_gene: TRBV11-2
d_gene: NA
abundance: few
CDR3nt: TGTGCCAGCAGCCAGGTCAACGGAAACACCATATATTTT
CDR3aa: CASSQVNGNTIYF

j_gene: TRBJ2-1
v_gene: TRBV7-9
d_gene: NA
abundance: NA
CDR3nt: TGTGCCAGCAGCTTAGTCTCGGAGGGGAGGCTACTCAATGAGCAGTTCTTC
CDR3aa: CASSLVSEGRLLNEQFF

j_gene: TRBJ2-7
v_gene: TRBV5-1
d_gene: NA
abundance: NA
CDR3nt: TGCGCCAGCAGCCCCCGGGGGACTGGACTCTACGAGCAGTACTTC
CDR3aa: CASSPRGTGLYEQYF

j_gene: TRBJ2-5
v_gene: TRBV9
d_gene: NA
abundance: once
CDR3nt: TGTGCCAGCAGCGTAGCTACGGGACAACAAGAGACCCAGTACTTC
CDR3aa: CASSVATGQQETQYF

j_gene: TRBJ1-1
v_gene: TRBV5-1
d_gene: NA
abundance: few
CDR3nt: TGCGCCAGCAGCTTCAAAGGGGACACTGAAGCTTTCTTT
CDR3aa: CASSFKGDTEAFF

j_gene: TRBJ2-3
v_gene: TRBV7-8
d_gene: TRBD2
abundance: NA
CDR3nt: TGTGCCAGCAGCTTAGGCGGGAGGAACGCGGATACGCAGTATTTT
CDR3aa: CASSLGGRNADTQYF

j_gene: TRBJ2-7
v_gene: TRBV19
d_gene: NA
abundance: NA
CDR3nt: TGTGCCAGTAGTAGAAATAGCGACGAGCAGTACTTC
CDR3aa: CASSRNSDEQYF

j_gene: TRBJ1-1
v_gene: TRBV5-1
d_gene: NA
abundance: few
CDR3nt: TGCGCCAGCAGCTCCGAGGTGAACACTGAAGCTTTCTTT
CDR3aa: CASSSEVNTEAFF

j_gene: TRBJ1-1
v_gene: TRBV6-5
d_gene: NA
abundance: NA
CDR3nt: TGTGCCAGCAGTTACGCGGGGGGGACTGAAGCTTTCTTT
CDR3aa: CASSYAGGTEAFF

j_gene: TRBJ1-4
v_gene: TRBV7-9
d_gene: NA
abundance: NA
CDR3nt: TGTGCCAGCGGCCCTACTAATGAAAAACTGTTTTTT
CDR3aa: CASGPTNEKLFF

j_gene: TRBJ2-1
v_gene: TRBV11-3
d_gene: TRBD2
abundance: once
CDR3nt: TGTGCCAGCAGCCAAGACGGGACTAGCGGGTACAATGAGCAGTTCTTC
CDR3aa: CASSQDGTSGYNEQFF

j_gene: TRBJ2-2
v_gene: TRBV27
d_gene: TRBD1
abundance: NA
CDR3nt: TGTGCCAGCAGTAGGGGGACAGGCGCAAACACCGGGGAGCTGTTTTTT
CDR3aa: CASSRGTGANTGELFF

j_gene: TRBJ1-1
v_gene: TRBV5-1
d_gene: TRBD1
abundance: NA
CDR3nt: TGCGCCAGCAGCTTCTGGGACAGGGCGATAAGTGAAGCTTTCTTT
CDR3aa: CASSFWDRAISEAFF

j_gene: TRBJ2-5
v_gene: TRBV18
d_gene: NA
abundance: NA
CDR3nt: TGTGCCAGCTCACTTTACCTAGCGCAAGAGACCCAGTACTTC
CDR3aa: CASSLYLAQETQYF

j_gene: TRBJ2-7
v_gene: TRBV11-2
d_gene: NA
abundance: NA
CDR3nt: TGTGCCAGCAGCTTATCCCCAGGGCCCGGCGAGCAGTACTTC
CDR3aa: CASSLSPGPGEQYF

j_gene: TRBJ1-4
v_gene: TRBV5-1
d_gene: TRBD1
abundance: once
CDR3nt: TGCGCCAGCAGCTTGGACAGGGGAATCGAAAAACTGTTTTTT
CDR3aa: CASSLDRGIEKLFF

j_gene: TRBJ2-7
v_gene: TRBV29-1
d_gene: NA
abundance: NA
CDR3nt: TGCAGCGGGGGGGACCCCTACGAGCAGTACTTC
CDR3aa: CSGGDPYEQYF

j_gene: TRBJ2-7
v_gene: TRBV5-6
d_gene: NA
abundance: NA
CDR3nt: TGTGCCAGCAGCAGCGGCCTCTCCTACGAGCAGTACTTC
CDR3aa: CASSSGLSYEQYF

j_gene: TRBJ2-4
v_gene: TRBV21-1
d_gene: NA
abundance: NA
CDR3nt: TGTGCCAGCCGAAAGGGGCCGGACATTCAGTACTTC
CDR3aa: CASRKGPDIQYF

j_gene: TRBJ2-1
v_gene: TRBV6-6
d_gene: TRBD2
abundance: NA
CDR3nt: TGTGCCAGCACCGACCCGGGACTAGCGGGAGGTGATGAGCAGTTCTTC
CDR3aa: CASTDPGLAGGDEQFF

j_gene: TRBJ2-7
v_gene: TRBV7-8
d_gene: TRBD1
abundance: few
CDR3nt: TGTGCCAGCAGCCAGGACAGGGCGGGCGAGCAGTACTTC
CDR3aa: CASSQDRAGEQYF

j_gene: TRBJ2-2
v_gene: TRBV7-8
d_gene: NA
abundance: NA
CDR3nt: TGTGCCAGCAGCCCCCAGGGGACAAACACCGGGGAGCTGTTTTTT
CDR3aa: CASSPQGTNTGELFF

j_gene: TRBJ1-1
v_gene: TRBV5-1
d_gene: NA
abundance: NA
CDR3nt: TGCGCCAGCAGCTGGGGCGGGAACACTGAAGCTTTCTTT
CDR3aa: CASSWGGNTEAFF

j_gene: TRBJ1-1
v_gene: TRBV19
d_gene: NA
abundance: NA
CDR3nt: TGTGCCAGTAGTATAGGTCAGGGTAACACTGAAGCTTTCTTT
CDR3aa: CASSIGQGNTEAFF

j_gene: TRBJ2-3
v_gene: TRBV27
d_gene: NA
abundance: NA
CDR3nt: TGTGCCAGCACCCCGGGAGGGGGCGTAGATACGCAGTATTTT
CDR3aa: CASTPGGGVDTQYF

j_gene: TRBJ1-1
v_gene: TRBV6-6
d_gene: NA
abundance: NA
CDR3nt: TGTGCCAGCAGTTACTCTGAGGGATCGACTGAAGCTTTCTTT
CDR3aa: CASSYSEGSTEAFF

j_gene: TRBJ2-6
v_gene: TRBV4-2
d_gene: NA
abundance: NA
CDR3nt: TGTGCCAGCAGCCAAGCTATGGCCCACTCTGGGGCCAACGGCCTGACTTTC
CDR3aa: CASSQAMAHSGANGLTF

j_gene: TRBJ1-2
v_gene: TRBV5-6
d_gene: NA
abundance: NA
CDR3nt: TGTGCCAGCAGCTTGCAGGGATACCTATCTGGCTACACCTTC
CDR3aa: CASSLQGYLSGYTF

j_gene: TRBJ2-7
v_gene: TRBV2
d_gene: NA
abundance: NA
CDR3nt: TGTGCCAGCAAGTCCCGGGAGCGGGTAGACTCCTACGAGCAGTACTTC
CDR3aa: CASKSRERVDSYEQYF

j_gene: TRBJ2-1
v_gene: TRBV10-3
d_gene: TRBD2
abundance: NA
CDR3nt: TGTGCCATCAGCGAGGGACTAGCGGGATCGTACAATGAGCAGTTCTTC
CDR3aa: CAISEGLAGSYNEQFF

j_gene: TRBJ1-6
v_gene: TRBV28
d_gene: NA
abundance: NA
CDR3nt: TGTGCCAGCAGTTTCACAAATTCACCCCTCCACTTT
CDR3aa: CASSFTNSPLHF

j_gene: TRBJ2-6
v_gene: TRBV30
d_gene: NA
abundance: few
CDR3nt: TGTGCCTGGGGGGTCTCTGGGGCCAACGGCCTGACTTTC
CDR3aa: CAWGVSGANGLTF

j_gene: TRBJ2-2
v_gene: TRBV28
d_gene: TRBD2
abundance: few
CDR3nt: TGTGCCAGCAGTGTTGCGGGAGGGACCGGGGAGCTGTTTTTT
CDR3aa: CASSVAGGTGELFF

j_gene: TRBJ1-5
v_gene: TRBV7-8
d_gene: NA
abundance: NA
CDR3nt: TGTGCCAGCAGCCTCCTCCGGGGGTTGAGCAATCAGCCCCAGCATTTT
CDR3aa: CASSLLRGLSNQPQHF

j_gene: TRBJ2-5
v_gene: TRBV18
d_gene: TRBD1
abundance: few
CDR3nt: TGTGCCAGCTCACCACTGACAGGGGAGCAAGAGACCCAGTACTTC
CDR3aa: CASSPLTGEQETQYF